The next 3 T cell receptor beta chains were all read from a single sample in a study of cytomegalovirus exposure and HLA in healthy donors (dated by TCRdb to the late 2010s). The library was prepared using the immunoSEQ multiplex PCR assay. The multiplex PCR relied on a mix of 60 forward primers for TCR Vbeta segments and 13 reverse primers for TCR Jbeta segments. Imported from immuneACCESS, the table was reduced by TCRdb to in-frame sequences with V and J called. These copies leave out some clones; in studies compared against another copy, an unresolved V gene accounts for under half, and the cause of the remainder is not known. The sample includes 100,000 to 150,000 clones, with under 85% observed a single time. The biggest ten clones account for about 8.3% of the sample. The sequenced sample was PBMCs. These receptors originate from a woman between 50 and 59 years old in good health and CMV-seropositive.

This chain uses TRBV7-2 with TRBJ2-5; the D gene is possibly TRBD1 (5 bases). The germline V and J ends were trimmed by 2 bases and 1 base, with 11 bases remaining between them. Germline-derived CDR1 and CDR2 are SGHTA and FQGNSA. The CDR3 contains 15 residues. CDR3 in DNA: TGTGCCAGCAGCTTACCGGGCAGGGCCCAAGAGACCCAGTACTTC. Its translation is CASSLPGRAQETQYF.

The J gene is TRBJ2-1, the V gene TRBV7-9; 9 bases are a match to TRBD1. The V segment lost 4 bases and the J segment 6 bases; nucleotides outside the gene matches: 7. The CDR3 consists of 15 residues. The germline CDR1 and CDR2 sequences are SEHNR and FQNEAQ (reference sequence). The CDR3: CASSSRDRVGNEQFF. In nucleotides, the CDR3 is TGTGCCAGCAGCTCTCGGGACAGGGTTGGCAATGAGCAGTTCTTC.

J is TRBJ1-5 and V is TRBV6-1; 8 bases match TRBD1. The CDR3 loop spans 19 amino acids. V dropped 2 bases and J dropped 8; count of bases not matched to a gene: 20. Germline loops: CDR1 MNHNS, CDR2 SASEGT. Here the CDR3 reads CASSEIRRRTGPPSKPQHF. The DNA of the CDR3 is TGTGCCAGCAGTGAAATTCGTAGGAGGACAGGGCCCCCATCCAAGCCCCAGCATTTT.